This TCR beta chain was documented in a study of OX40 agonist ivuxolimab in advanced cancers. For the study at large: As their treatment, patients were administered ivuxolimab, an agonistic anti-OX40 (CD134) antibody.

The CDR3 sequence is 16 residues long. V trimming: 0 bases; J trimming: 1 base; junction bases outside the gene matches: 3. The germline CDR1 and CDR2 sequences are SGHRS and YFSETQ. Study-wide results and limits: Within 6 weeks, CD4+ and CD8+ blood T cells expanded clonally at 0.1 to 3.0 mg/kg. The antigen specificity of the peripheral T cells (those that were expanded) was not determined.

Note on this clone: Antigen specificity is unknown.

Assay used: immunoSEQ multiplex PCR; TCRdb lists only in-frame clones, some missing. The repertoire holds fewer than 25,000 clones, 88% seen once, with about 31% in the top ten. On cycle 4 day 1 and cycle 7 day 1, as well as at baseline, blood was sampled. V usage is TRBV5-1 and J usage is TRBJ1-1; TRBD1 agrees at 10 bases. This material consisted of CD4+ or CD8+ T cells sorted from blood, taken in a trial of the OX40 agonist ivuxolimab. This TCR was recovered from an adult with an advanced solid tumor such as melanoma, head and neck, liver or kidney cancer. The CDR3 loop reads CASSLGDRGGNTEAFF. The CDR3 region has the DNA TGCGCCAGCAGCTTGGGGGACAGGGGCGGGAACACTGAAGCTTTCTTT. The full variable domain, completed using reference TRBV5-1 and TRBJ1-1, is KAGVTQTPRYLIKTRGQQVTLSCSPISGHRSVSWYQQTPGQGLQFLFEYFSETQRNKGNFPGRFSGRQFSNSRSEMNVSTLELGDSALYLCASSLGDRGGNTEAFFGQGTRLTVV.